This T cell receptor (beta chain) stems from a study of T cells expressing NK-cell markers. Study details: Of eight sequenced donors, seven were HCMV-seropositive and one HCMV-seronegative. Broader study findings: The study found dominant NKG2C+ clonotypes at about 1.0-7.0% of CD8+ T cells in about six donors.

The CDR3 has 15 residues. Germline V gene data show CDR1 as SQVTM and CDR2 as ANQGSEA. Making the TCR beta cDNA relied on 5'RACE template switching with UMIs. TCRdb derives one entry per CDR3 protein from the 5' RACE reads, leaving out DNA. The table for this sample gives hundreds of thousands of distinct CDR3 sequences. Notes on this clonotype: Its target is not known.

The sequence derives from a man between 18 and 69 years old in good health. The J gene is TRBJ2-2, the V gene TRBV29-1; the TRBD1 assignment by TCRdb is unverifiable without DNA. The specimen was blood T cells: a sorted CD56 or NKG2C T cell subset, CD4+ or CD8+ T cells, or bulk PBMC T cells (not recorded which). The CDR3 loop reads CSVTGLFAGTGELFF.